This T cell receptor (beta chain) emerged from a study of shared clonotypes between healthy human individuals. Original data processing: With immunoSEQ giving junction-only sequences and no quality scores, filtering differed. Some clones are missing from TCRdb's copy, which holds only in-frame ones; the method was immunoSEQ multiplex PCR. Clone size and the V and J calls come from that table; the DNA yielded D and trimming. The data show 2 million to 2.5 million clones, approximately 94% seen once. V lost 4 bases to trimming and J lost 2 bases; unmatched junction nucleotides: 3. CDR3 length: 15 residues. Germline CDR1 is SGHDN and CDR2 is FVKESK.

Material: naive CD4+ T cells from PBMCs. Subset specified: CD45RA+ positively selected. The TCR comes from a man in his late teens or twenties in good health. Some clones in this sample may be carry-over from other donors' samples. The chain carries TRBV14 and TRBJ1-3, with 9 bases identical to TRBD1. The CDR3 sequence: CASSPRDRAGNTIYF. CDR3 sequence (DNA): TGTGCCAGCAGCCCCAGGGACAGGGCTGGAAACACCATATATTTT.